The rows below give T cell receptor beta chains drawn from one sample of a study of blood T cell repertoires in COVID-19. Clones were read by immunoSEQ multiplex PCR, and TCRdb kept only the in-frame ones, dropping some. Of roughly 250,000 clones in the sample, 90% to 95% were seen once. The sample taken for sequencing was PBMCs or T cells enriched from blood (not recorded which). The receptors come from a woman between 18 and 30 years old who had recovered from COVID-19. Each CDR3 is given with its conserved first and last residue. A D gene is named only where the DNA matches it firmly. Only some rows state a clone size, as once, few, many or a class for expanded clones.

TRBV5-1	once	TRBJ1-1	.	CASSSLPQGNTEAFF	TGCGCCAGCAGCTCTTTGCCACAGGGAAACACTGAAGCTTTCTTT
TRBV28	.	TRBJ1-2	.	CASSWNRAGLDGYTF	TGTGCCAGCAGTTGGAACCGGGCAGGGCTTGATGGCTACACCTTC
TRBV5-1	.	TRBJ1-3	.	CASSRWAKQGKAGNTIYF	TGCGCCAGCAGCCGATGGGCAAAACAGGGAAAGGCTGGAAACACCATATATTTT
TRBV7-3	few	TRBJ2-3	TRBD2	CASSLTSGRQYTQYF	TGTGCCAGCAGCCTAACTAGCGGGAGGCAATATACGCAGTATTTT
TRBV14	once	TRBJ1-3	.	CASSQGQHRNTIYF	TGTGCCAGCAGCCAAGGACAGCACAGAAACACCATATATTTT
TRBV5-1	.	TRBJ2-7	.	CASSETGEQYF	TGCGCCAGCAGCGAAACAGGAGAGCAGTACTTC
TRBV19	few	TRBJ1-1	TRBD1	CASKQGARQAEAFF	TGTGCCAGTAAACAGGGGGCGCGACAGGCTGAAGCTTTCTTT
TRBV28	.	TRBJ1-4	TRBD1	CASSSPGTVNEKLFF	TGTGCCAGCAGTTCCCCCGGGACAGTTAATGAAAAACTGTTTTTT
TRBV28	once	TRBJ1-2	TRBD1	CASSRAGGLAYGYTF	TGTGCCAGCAGTAGGGCAGGGGGCCTCGCATATGGCTACACCTTC
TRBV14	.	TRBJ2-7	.	CASSRRGQKPYF	TGTGCCAGCAGCCGGAGGGGGCAGAAACCGTACTTC
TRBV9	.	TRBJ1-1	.	CASSGQADTEAFF	TGTGCCAGCAGCGGACAGGCGGACACTGAAGCTTTCTTT
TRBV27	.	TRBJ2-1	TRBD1	CASSHRGRGNEQFF	TGTGCCAGCAGCCACAGGGGTCGGGGAAATGAGCAGTTCTTC
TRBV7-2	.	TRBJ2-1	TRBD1	CASSRDRGLYNEQFF	TGTGCCAGCAGCCGTGACAGGGGTCTCTACAATGAGCAGTTCTTC
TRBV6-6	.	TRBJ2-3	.	CASSSTSDGSTDTQYF	TGTGCCAGCAGTTCGACTTCCGACGGGAGCACAGATACGCAGTATTTT
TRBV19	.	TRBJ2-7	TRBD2	CASSLPGTSGPTVQYF	TGTGCCAGTAGTCTCCCCGGGACTAGCGGTCCTACGGTGCAGTACTTC
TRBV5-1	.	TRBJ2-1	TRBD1	CASSSGQGNYNEQFF	TGCGCCAGCAGCTCCGGACAGGGAAACTACAATGAGCAGTTCTTC
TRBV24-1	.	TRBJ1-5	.	CATSDGIAQHF	TGTGCCACCAGTGATGGTATAGCCCAGCATTTT
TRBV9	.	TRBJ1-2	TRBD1	CASSPAGTVSGGYTF	TGTGCCAGCAGCCCCGCCGGGACAGTTTCTGGTGGCTACACCTTC
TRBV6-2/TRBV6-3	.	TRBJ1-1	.	CASSYSPGKNTEAFF	TGTGCCAGCAGTTACTCTCCGGGAAAGAACACTGAAGCTTTCTTT
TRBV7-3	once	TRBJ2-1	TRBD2	CASSTHSGRTGEQFF	TGTGCCAGCAGCACTCATAGCGGGAGGACGGGTGAGCAGTTCTTC
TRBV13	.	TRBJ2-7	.	CASSARGGAGSHEQYF	TGTGCCAGCAGCGCTAGGGGGGGAGCGGGGTCCCACGAGCAGTACTTC
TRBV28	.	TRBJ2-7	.	CASGPPSGYEQYF	TGTGCCAGCGGTCCCCCGTCGGGCTACGAGCAGTACTTC
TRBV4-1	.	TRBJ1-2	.	CASSQKSRAELNYGYTF	TGCGCCAGCAGCCAGAAGTCGAGGGCAGAGCTTAACTATGGCTACACCTTC
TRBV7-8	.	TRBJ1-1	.	CASSALPPDTEAFF	TGTGCCAGCAGCGCCCTACCGCCGGACACTGAAGCTTTCTTT
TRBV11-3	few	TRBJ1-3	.	CASSSGLGNTIYF	TGTGCCAGCAGCTCTGGACTGGGAAACACCATATATTTT
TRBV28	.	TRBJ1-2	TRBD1	CASSSRAGTGGLIYGYTF	TGTGCCAGCAGTTCTCGCGCTGGGACAGGGGGATTAATCTATGGCTACACCTTC
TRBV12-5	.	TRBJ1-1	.	CASGPNWGGGSEAFF	TGTGCTAGTGGCCCGAATTGGGGGGGTGGGTCTGAAGCTTTCTTT
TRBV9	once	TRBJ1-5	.	CASSVGGNSNQPQHF	TGTGCCAGCAGCGTAGGAGGGAATAGCAATCAGCCCCAGCATTTT
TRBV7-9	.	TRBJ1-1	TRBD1	CASSITGGKNTEAFF	TGTGCCAGCAGCATAACAGGGGGTAAGAACACTGAAGCTTTCTTT
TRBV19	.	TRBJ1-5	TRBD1	CASSHPGQGVPQPQHF	TGTGCCAGTAGTCACCCGGGACAGGGAGTTCCTCAGCCCCAGCATTTT
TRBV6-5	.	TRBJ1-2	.	CASSTTQGTNYGYTF	TGTGCCAGCAGTACTACACAGGGAACTAACTATGGCTACACCTTC
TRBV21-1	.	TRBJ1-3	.	CASTKDRGGNTIYF	TGTGCCAGCACCAAGGACAGGGGTGGAAACACCATATATTTT
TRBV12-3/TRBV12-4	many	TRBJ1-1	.	CASRETRRTEAFF	TGTGCCAGCAGGGAAACCCGGAGGACTGAAGCTTTCTTT
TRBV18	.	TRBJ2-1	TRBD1	CASSLGQVNEQFF	TGTGCCAGCTCCCTGGGACAGGTCAATGAGCAGTTCTTC
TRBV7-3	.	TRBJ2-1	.	CASSLDGIRGNEQFF	TGTGCCAGCAGCTTAGATGGAATAAGGGGTAATGAGCAGTTCTTC
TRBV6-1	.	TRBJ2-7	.	CASSEGQIYEQYF	TGTGCCAGCAGTGAAGGTCAGATCTACGAGCAGTACTTC
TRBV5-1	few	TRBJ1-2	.	CASSSGTSTNYGYTF	TGCGCCAGCAGCTCCGGGACAAGTACAAACTATGGCTACACCTTC
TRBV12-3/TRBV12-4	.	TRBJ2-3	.	CASSSADTQYF	TGTGCCAGCAGTTCCGCAGATACGCAGTATTTT
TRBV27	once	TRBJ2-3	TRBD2	CASRLAGPTDTQYF	TGTGCCAGCAGACTAGCGGGACCCACAGATACGCAGTATTTT
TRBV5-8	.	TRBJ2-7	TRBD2	CASSPLLAGFYEQYF	TGTGCCAGCAGCCCCCTACTAGCGGGGTTCTACGAGCAGTACTTC